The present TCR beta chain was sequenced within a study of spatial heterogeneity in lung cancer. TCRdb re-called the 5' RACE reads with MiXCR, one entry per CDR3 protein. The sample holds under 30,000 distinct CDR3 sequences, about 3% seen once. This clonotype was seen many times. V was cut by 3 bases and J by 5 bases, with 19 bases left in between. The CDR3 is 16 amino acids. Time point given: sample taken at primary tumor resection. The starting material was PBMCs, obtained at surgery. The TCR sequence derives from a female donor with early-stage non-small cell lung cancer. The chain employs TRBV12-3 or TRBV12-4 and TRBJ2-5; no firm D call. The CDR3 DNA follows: TGTGCCAGCAGTTTTGAGTTTGGGGTCGACCCGGAGACCCAGTACTTC. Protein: CASSFEFGVDPETQYF.